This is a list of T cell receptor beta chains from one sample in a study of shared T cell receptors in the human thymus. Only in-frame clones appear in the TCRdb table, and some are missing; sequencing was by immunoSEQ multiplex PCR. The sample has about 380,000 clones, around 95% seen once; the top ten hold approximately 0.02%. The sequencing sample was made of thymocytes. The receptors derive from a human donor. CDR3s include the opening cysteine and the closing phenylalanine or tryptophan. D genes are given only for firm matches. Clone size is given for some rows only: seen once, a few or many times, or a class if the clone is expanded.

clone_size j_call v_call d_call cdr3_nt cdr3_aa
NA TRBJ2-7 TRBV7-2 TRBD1 TGTGCCAGCAGCCCTCCGGGACAGGGACGAGGCGAGCAGTACTTC CASSPPGQGRGEQYF
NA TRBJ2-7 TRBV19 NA TGTGCCAGTAGACAAGATCCTGGGGACGAGCAGTACTTC CASRQDPGDEQYF
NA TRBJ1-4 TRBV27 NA TGTGCCAGCAGTCTCCAGGGAGGGGTTGAAAAACTGTTTTTT CASSLQGGVEKLFF
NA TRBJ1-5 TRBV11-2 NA TGTGCCAGCAGCTTAGGGGTTAATCAGCCCCAGCATTTT CASSLGVNQPQHF
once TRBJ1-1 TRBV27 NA TGTGCCAGCCTTAGCTCACGGGCGGACAGCCAGAACACTGAAGCTTTCTTT CASLSSRADSQNTEAFF
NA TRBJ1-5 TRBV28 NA TGTGCCAGCAGTTTCTCTGGGTGGGACAGCAATCAGCCCCAGCATTTT CASSFSGWDSNQPQHF
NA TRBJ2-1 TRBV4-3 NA TGCGCCAGCAGCCAAGAGGAGTATGGCAAGGGCAATGAGCAGTTCTTC CASSQEEYGKGNEQFF
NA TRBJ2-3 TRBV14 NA TGTGCCAGCAGCCAAGGCGGGAATAGCACAGATACGCAGTATTTT CASSQGGNSTDTQYF
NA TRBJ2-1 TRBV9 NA TGTGCCTCGAGGGACCAGTTCTTC CASRDQFF
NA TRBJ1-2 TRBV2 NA TGTGCCAGCATAGGGCCGGCGGGGGGCTACACCTTC CASIGPAGGYTF
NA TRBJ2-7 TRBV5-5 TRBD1 TGTGCCAGCAGGGCAAGGGACAGTCTAAAAATCGGGCAGTACTTC CASRARDSLKIGQYF
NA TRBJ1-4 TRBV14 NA TGTGCCATCAGTCGGACAGCTAATGAAAAACTGTTTTTT CAISRTANEKLFF
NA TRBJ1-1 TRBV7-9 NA TGTGCCAGCAGCTCCCAGGCGGACGCCACTGAAGCTTTCTTT CASSSQADATEAFF
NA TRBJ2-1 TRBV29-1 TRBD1 TGCAGCGTTGCCCATGGGACAGGGTCCAATGAGCAGTTCTTC CSVAHGTGSNEQFF
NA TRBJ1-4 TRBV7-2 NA TGTGCCAGCAGCCTCCAATGGTCATCTGCTGAAAAACTGTTTTTT CASSLQWSSAEKLFF
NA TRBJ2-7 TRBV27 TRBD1 TGTGCCAGCAGCACTCACAGGGGGCGTTACGAGCAGTACTTC CASSTHRGRYEQYF
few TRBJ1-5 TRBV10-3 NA TGTGCCCTCAAGGTGGAGCCCCAGCATTTT CALKVEPQHF
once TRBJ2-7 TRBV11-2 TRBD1 TGTGCCAGCAGCTTTAGGGGACAGGTTAGCTCCTACGAGCAGTACTTC CASSFRGQVSSYEQYF
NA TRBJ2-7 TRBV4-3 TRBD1 TGCGCCAGCAGCCACCACAGGGGTACCTACGAGCAGTACTTC CASSHHRGTYEQYF
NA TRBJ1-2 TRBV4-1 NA TGCGCCAGCAGCCAAGATGAGGGAGGTCGTAACTATGGCTACACCTTC CASSQDEGGRNYGYTF
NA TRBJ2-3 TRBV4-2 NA TGTGCCAGCAGCCATACTGTCTGGATTCCGGGGCCCACAGATACGCAGTATTTT CASSHTVWIPGPTDTQYF
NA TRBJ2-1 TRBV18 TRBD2 TGTGCCAGCTCACCACGGGGGGGATCTAGTCTCTACAATGAGCAGTTCTTC CASSPRGGSSLYNEQFF
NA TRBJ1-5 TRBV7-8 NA TGTGCCAGCAGCTTGTTCAGGCATGGGAGCAATCAGCCCCAGCATTTT CASSLFRHGSNQPQHF
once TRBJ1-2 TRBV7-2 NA TGTGCCAGCAGCCTCCACCCCGCGAGGGGCGTTACCTATGGCTACACCTTC CASSLHPARGVTYGYTF
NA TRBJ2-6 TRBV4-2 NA TGTGCCAGCAGCCCGGGACACAGCATCTCTGGGGCCAACGTCCTGACTTTC CASSPGHSISGANVLTF
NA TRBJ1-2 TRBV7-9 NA TGTGCCAGCAGCTTGCGGGGAGACAGTCCTTACTACGGCTACACCTTC CASSLRGDSPYYGYTF
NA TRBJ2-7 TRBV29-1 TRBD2 TGCAGCGTTGAAGGCGATCAAGCAGGGACTAGCGGAGGTATTAACTTC CSVEGDQAGTSGGINF
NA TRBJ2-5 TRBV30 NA TGTGCCTGGAACACATGGGGTAGGAGGGAGGTAGGGAGAAAGACCCAGTACTTC CAWNTWGRREVGRKTQYF
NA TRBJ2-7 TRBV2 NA TGTGCCAGCAGTGAAATGGGGTCCCAACGGTACGAGCAGTACTTC CASSEMGSQRYEQYF
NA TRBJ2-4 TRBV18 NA TGTGCCAGCTCACTAGCGGAAGCCAAAAACATTCAGTACTTC CASSLAEAKNIQYF
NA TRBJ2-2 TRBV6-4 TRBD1 TGTGCCAGCAGTGCGGGGACAGGGAACACCGGGGAGCTGTTTTTT CASSAGTGNTGELFF
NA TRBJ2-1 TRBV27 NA TGTGCCAGCATCCTCGACGGGAGCTCCTACAATGAGCAGTTCTTC CASILDGSSYNEQFF
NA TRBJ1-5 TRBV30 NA TGTGCCTGGAGTGTACTGAGGCAGAATAGCAATCAGCCCCAGCATTTT CAWSVLRQNSNQPQHF
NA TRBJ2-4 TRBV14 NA TGTGCCAGCAGCCAAGGAAGGGGGGGGCTGGACATTCAGTACTTC CASSQGRGGLDIQYF
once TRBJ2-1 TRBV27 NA TGTGCCAGCCCTAGAACAGGGAACCCCTACAATGAGCAGTTCTTC CASPRTGNPYNEQFF
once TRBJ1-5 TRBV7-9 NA TGTGCCAGCAGCTTCTCAGGAGAAAATAGCAATCAGCCCCAGCATTTT CASSFSGENSNQPQHF
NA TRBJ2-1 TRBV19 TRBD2 TGTGCCAGTAGCTACCGACTAGCGGGAAACAATGAGCAGTTCTTC CASSYRLAGNNEQFF
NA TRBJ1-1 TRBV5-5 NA TGTGCCAGCAGCCCCACAGTGATGAACACTGAAGCTTTCTTT CASSPTVMNTEAFF
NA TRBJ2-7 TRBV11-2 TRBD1 TGTGCCAGCAGCAGACGGACAGGGAGAGAATACGACTACGAGCAGTACTTC CASSRRTGREYDYEQYF
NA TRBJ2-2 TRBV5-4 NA TGTGCCAGCAGCTTGAAAAGGGAACAACTAAACACCGGGGAGCTGTTTTTT CASSLKREQLNTGELFF
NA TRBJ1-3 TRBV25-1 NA TGTGCCAGCAGTGAAGGCACCCCCTCTAGGAACACCATATATTTT CASSEGTPSRNTIYF
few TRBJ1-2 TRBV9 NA TGTGCCAGCAGCGTATCTGGTACTACTAACTATGGCTACACCTTC CASSVSGTTNYGYTF
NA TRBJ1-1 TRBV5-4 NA TGTGCCAGCAGGCTGGGTCAGAACACTGAAGCTTTCTTT CASRLGQNTEAFF
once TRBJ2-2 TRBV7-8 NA TGTGCCAGCAGCTTTCGTCTGTTCAGAGTGACGGACACCGGGGAGCTGTTTTTT CASSFRLFRVTDTGELFF
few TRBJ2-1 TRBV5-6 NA TGTGCCAGCAGCCGCAACCGGGCCTACAATGAGCAGTTCTTC CASSRNRAYNEQFF
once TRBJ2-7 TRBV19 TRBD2 TGTGCCAGTAGTACCCCGACTAGCGGTCCTCCATCGCAGTACTTC CASSTPTSGPPSQYF
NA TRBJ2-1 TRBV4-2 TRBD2 TGTGCCAGCAGCTGCCCGGCTAGCGGGAGGGGTAATGAGCAGTTCTTC CASSCPASGRGNEQFF
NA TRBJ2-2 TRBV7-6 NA TGTGCCAGCAGCTTAGGGACAAACACCGGGGAGCTGTTTTTT CASSLGTNTGELFF
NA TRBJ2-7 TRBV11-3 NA TGTGCCAGCAGCTTAGGCGCTAGCGTGCTTTACGAGCAGTACTTC CASSLGASVLYEQYF
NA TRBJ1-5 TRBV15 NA TGTGCCACCAGCAGAGTACTCCACAGGGAGGATCAGCCCCAGCATTTT CATSRVLHREDQPQHF
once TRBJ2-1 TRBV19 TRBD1 TGTGCCAGTAGTAAAGGGACAGGGGTATGCGATGAGCAGTTCTTC CASSKGTGVCDEQFF
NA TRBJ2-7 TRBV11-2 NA TGTGCCAGCAGCTCCACTCCCGGGACCAGAACCTACGAGCAGTACTTC CASSSTPGTRTYEQYF
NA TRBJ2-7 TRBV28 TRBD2 TGTGCCAGCAGCCGGCGAAAGATAGCGGGAGGGCACGAGCAGTACTTC CASSRRKIAGGHEQYF
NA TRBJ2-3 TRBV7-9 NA TGTGCCAGCAGCACCTCTGGGGGACAACTCTGTGGGGGCACAGATACGCAGTATTTT CASSTSGGQLCGGTDTQYF
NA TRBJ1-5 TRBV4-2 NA TGTGCCAGCAGCCCCCATACAGGGAATTATTATAGCAATCAGCCCCAGCATTTT CASSPHTGNYYSNQPQHF
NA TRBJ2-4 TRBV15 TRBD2 TGTGCCACCAGTAATAGCGGGAGAAAGCAAAACATTCAGTACTTC CATSNSGRKQNIQYF
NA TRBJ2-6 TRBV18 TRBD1 TGTGCCAGCTCGCAACTGACAGGGGGGGTCTCTGGGGCCAACGTCCTGACTTTC CASSQLTGGVSGANVLTF
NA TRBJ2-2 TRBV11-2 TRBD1 TGTGCCAGCAGCTTAGCTGGACAGGGATCCACCGGGGAGCTGTTTTTT CASSLAGQGSTGELFF
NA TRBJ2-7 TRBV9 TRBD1 TGTGCCAGCAGCCCCCGACAGGGGGCGGGGGAGCAGTACTTC CASSPRQGAGEQYF
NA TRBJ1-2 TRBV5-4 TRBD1 TGTGCCAGCAGCTTGTGGGCAGGGGGCCGTAGAAATGGCTACACCTTC CASSLWAGGRRNGYTF